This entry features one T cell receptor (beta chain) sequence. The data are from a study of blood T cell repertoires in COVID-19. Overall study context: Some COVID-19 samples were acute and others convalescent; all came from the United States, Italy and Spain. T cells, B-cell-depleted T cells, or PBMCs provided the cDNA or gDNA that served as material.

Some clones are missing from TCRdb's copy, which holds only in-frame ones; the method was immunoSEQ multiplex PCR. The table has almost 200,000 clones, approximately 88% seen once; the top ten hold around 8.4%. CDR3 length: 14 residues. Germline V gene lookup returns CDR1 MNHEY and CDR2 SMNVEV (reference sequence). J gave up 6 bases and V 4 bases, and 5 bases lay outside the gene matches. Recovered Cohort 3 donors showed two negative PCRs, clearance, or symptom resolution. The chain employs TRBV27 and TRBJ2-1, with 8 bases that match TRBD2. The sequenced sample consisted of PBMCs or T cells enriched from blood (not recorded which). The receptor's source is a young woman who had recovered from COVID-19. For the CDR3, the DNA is TGTGCCAGCAGTTGGCGGGGGGCAGTCAATGAGCAGTTCTTC. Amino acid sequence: CASSWRGAVNEQFF.